Listed below are T cell receptor beta chains from one sample, sequenced in a study of blood T cell repertoires in COVID-19. Sequencing was performed with immunoSEQ multiplex PCR; in TCRdb, only in-frame clones are kept and a portion is missing. The sample carries around 260,000 clones, less than 90% recorded once. The source material was peripheral blood. The source of these receptors is a man in his 60s who had recovered from COVID-19. CDR3s include the opening cysteine and the closing phenylalanine or tryptophan. Each record gives: D gene, clone size, J gene, V gene, CDR3 DNA, CDR3 protein. The D gene is left open where the match is weak. Clone size is stated in some rows and not others, as once, few, many or a class when expanded.

d_call: TRBD2; clone_size: NA; j_call: TRBJ2-1; v_call: TRBV7-9; cdr3_nt: TGTGCCAGCAGCTTACCCGGGACTAGCCGCCACAATGAGCAGTTCTTC; cdr3_aa: CASSLPGTSRHNEQFF
d_call: TRBD1; clone_size: NA; j_call: TRBJ2-5; v_call: TRBV6-6; cdr3_nt: TGTGCCAGCAGTCCCACAAGAGGACAGGGTGAATCGGAGACCCAGTACTTC; cdr3_aa: CASSPTRGQGESETQYF
d_call: NA; clone_size: many; j_call: TRBJ1-2; v_call: TRBV6-1; cdr3_nt: TGTGCCAGCAGTGAAGCGGAGGCGGGCCTGGGTGGCTACACCTTC; cdr3_aa: CASSEAEAGLGGYTF
d_call: TRBD1; clone_size: NA; j_call: TRBJ1-1; v_call: TRBV6-2/TRBV6-3; cdr3_nt: TGTGCCAGCAGTTCGATCGACAGGGGGATAATGAACACTGAAGCTTTCTTT; cdr3_aa: CASSSIDRGIMNTEAFF
d_call: TRBD2; clone_size: NA; j_call: TRBJ2-5; v_call: TRBV7-9; cdr3_nt: TGTGCCAGCAGCCCCAACCTAGCGGGAGGGACAGAGACCCAGTACTTC; cdr3_aa: CASSPNLAGGTETQYF
d_call: NA; clone_size: once; j_call: TRBJ2-7; v_call: TRBV6-5; cdr3_nt: TGTGCCAGCAGGGGGCTAATTAGCGAGCAGTACTTC; cdr3_aa: CASRGLISEQYF
d_call: NA; clone_size: NA; j_call: TRBJ1-4; v_call: TRBV4-1; cdr3_nt: TGCGCCAGCAGCCAAGATTGGGGGACACCCCAGGGGGAAAAACTGTTTTTT; cdr3_aa: CASSQDWGTPQGEKLFF
d_call: NA; clone_size: NA; j_call: TRBJ2-5; v_call: TRBV19; cdr3_nt: TGTGCCAGTCGGCACAGGGACCAAGAGACCCAGTACTTC; cdr3_aa: CASRHRDQETQYF
d_call: NA; clone_size: once; j_call: TRBJ2-1; v_call: TRBV5-1; cdr3_nt: TGCGCCAGCAGCTTGGGCGTGGGGGCTTCCTACAATGAGCAGTTCTTC; cdr3_aa: CASSLGVGASYNEQFF
d_call: TRBD1; clone_size: NA; j_call: TRBJ2-2; v_call: TRBV2; cdr3_nt: TGTGCCAGCAGTGAAACAGGGGCGCCCACCGGGGAGCTGTTTTTT; cdr3_aa: CASSETGAPTGELFF
d_call: TRBD1; clone_size: NA; j_call: TRBJ2-1; v_call: TRBV6-5; cdr3_nt: TGTGCCAGCAGTTCCCCTAGACAGGGGACGGATAATGAGCAGTTCTTC; cdr3_aa: CASSSPRQGTDNEQFF
d_call: NA; clone_size: NA; j_call: TRBJ1-5; v_call: TRBV27; cdr3_nt: TGTGCCAGCAGTTTACGGGGGTATAGCAATCAGCCCCAGCATTTT; cdr3_aa: CASSLRGYSNQPQHF
d_call: NA; clone_size: NA; j_call: TRBJ2-1; v_call: TRBV7-9; cdr3_nt: TGTGCCAGCAGCCCCAGGCTCGTTAATGAGCAGTTCTTC; cdr3_aa: CASSPRLVNEQFF
d_call: NA; clone_size: NA; j_call: TRBJ2-1; v_call: TRBV6-5; cdr3_nt: TGTGCCAGCACCCGATTTACAGGGTTCTACAATGAGCAGTTCTTC; cdr3_aa: CASTRFTGFYNEQFF
d_call: NA; clone_size: NA; j_call: TRBJ2-2; v_call: TRBV9; cdr3_nt: TGTGCCAGCAGCGTAGGGGGACTCCCCAACACCGGGGAGCTGTTTTTT; cdr3_aa: CASSVGGLPNTGELFF
d_call: NA; clone_size: NA; j_call: TRBJ2-7; v_call: TRBV7-9; cdr3_nt: TGTGCCAGCAGCTTACGGGACGAGCAGTACTTC; cdr3_aa: CASSLRDEQYF
d_call: TRBD2; clone_size: NA; j_call: TRBJ2-1; v_call: TRBV7-9; cdr3_nt: TGTGCCGGGAGCGGGAGCAAATCCTACAATGAGCAGTTCTTC; cdr3_aa: CAGSGSKSYNEQFF
d_call: TRBD2; clone_size: NA; j_call: TRBJ2-2; v_call: TRBV11-2; cdr3_nt: TGTGCCAGCAGCCGGACTAGCGGGATTTCCGGGGAGCTGTTTTTT; cdr3_aa: CASSRTSGISGELFF
d_call: TRBD1; clone_size: NA; j_call: TRBJ1-6; v_call: TRBV6-5; cdr3_nt: TGTGCCAGCCGATGGACAGGGGGATCTTCACCCCTCCACTTT; cdr3_aa: CASRWTGGSSPLHF
d_call: TRBD1; clone_size: NA; j_call: TRBJ1-5; v_call: TRBV19; cdr3_nt: TGTGCCAGTAGGACAGGGGGATATAGCAATCAGCCCCAGCATTTT; cdr3_aa: CASRTGGYSNQPQHF
d_call: NA; clone_size: NA; j_call: TRBJ2-3; v_call: TRBV3-1/TRBV3-2; cdr3_nt: TGTGCCAGCAGCCAAGCCGGGAGAGGGAGCACAGATACGCAGTATTTT; cdr3_aa: CASSQAGRGSTDTQYF
d_call: NA; clone_size: NA; j_call: TRBJ2-7; v_call: TRBV9; cdr3_nt: TGTGCCAGCAGCGTAGGGGGCGAACCCCGCTACGAGCAGTACTTC; cdr3_aa: CASSVGGEPRYEQYF
d_call: TRBD1; clone_size: few; j_call: TRBJ1-4; v_call: TRBV5-4; cdr3_nt: TGTGCCAGCAGCCGAAAGACAGGGGATGTTGAAAAACTGTTTTTT; cdr3_aa: CASSRKTGDVEKLFF
d_call: NA; clone_size: NA; j_call: TRBJ1-2; v_call: TRBV7-8; cdr3_nt: TGTGCCAGCAGCTTAGATGGCCGCTCCGGGGATGGCTACACCTTC; cdr3_aa: CASSLDGRSGDGYTF
d_call: TRBD1; clone_size: NA; j_call: TRBJ1-2; v_call: TRBV19; cdr3_nt: TGTGCCAGTAGTCACAAACTCGGACAGGGGGCTAACTATGGCTACACCTTC; cdr3_aa: CASSHKLGQGANYGYTF
d_call: NA; clone_size: NA; j_call: TRBJ2-5; v_call: TRBV7-2; cdr3_nt: TGTGCCAGCAGCTTTTCGGGGACCCAGTACTTC; cdr3_aa: CASSFSGTQYF
d_call: TRBD2; clone_size: NA; j_call: TRBJ2-1; v_call: TRBV7-3; cdr3_nt: TGTGCCAGCAGCTTAGCGGGGGGACCCAATGAGCAGTTCTTC; cdr3_aa: CASSLAGGPNEQFF
d_call: NA; clone_size: NA; j_call: TRBJ2-1; v_call: TRBV19; cdr3_nt: TGTGCCAGTAGCGTGGTCAGCTCCTACAATGAGCAGTTCTTC; cdr3_aa: CASSVVSSYNEQFF
d_call: NA; clone_size: NA; j_call: TRBJ2-7; v_call: TRBV30; cdr3_nt: TGTGCCTGGAAGGAACGGGGTCTAAGTGGGAACGAGCAGTACTTC; cdr3_aa: CAWKERGLSGNEQYF
d_call: TRBD1; clone_size: NA; j_call: TRBJ2-1; v_call: TRBV10-1; cdr3_nt: TGCGCCAGCAGTGCGGGCAGGGGGTCGGTTGAGCAGTTCTTC; cdr3_aa: CASSAGRGSVEQFF
d_call: TRBD2; clone_size: NA; j_call: TRBJ2-7; v_call: TRBV18; cdr3_nt: TGTGCCAGCTCACCAAAGACTAGCGGGGGATCCTACGAGCAGTACTTC; cdr3_aa: CASSPKTSGGSYEQYF
d_call: NA; clone_size: NA; j_call: TRBJ2-7; v_call: TRBV5-1; cdr3_nt: TGCGCCAGCAGCTTGGCCATGGGAGGCGAGCAGTACTTC; cdr3_aa: CASSLAMGGEQYF
d_call: NA; clone_size: NA; j_call: TRBJ1-2; v_call: TRBV7-8; cdr3_nt: TGTGCCAGCAGCTTCGCAGATAACTATGGCTACACCTTC; cdr3_aa: CASSFADNYGYTF
d_call: TRBD1; clone_size: NA; j_call: TRBJ1-2; v_call: TRBV2; cdr3_nt: TGTGCCAGCAGTTCCCCCGGACAGGGTCGAGGCTACACCTTC; cdr3_aa: CASSSPGQGRGYTF
d_call: TRBD2; clone_size: NA; j_call: TRBJ2-3; v_call: TRBV14; cdr3_nt: TGTGCCAGCAGCGTTCGCGGACTAGCGGGAGGTCAACTTCCCACAGATACGCAGTATTTT; cdr3_aa: CASSVRGLAGGQLPTDTQYF
d_call: NA; clone_size: few; j_call: TRBJ2-3; v_call: TRBV5-1; cdr3_nt: TGCGCCAGCAGCTACCAGTCGTTTAGCGGCACAGATACGCAGTATTTT; cdr3_aa: CASSYQSFSGTDTQYF
d_call: TRBD1; clone_size: NA; j_call: TRBJ2-7; v_call: TRBV6-6; cdr3_nt: TGTGCCAGCAGCCCTCAGGGGACAGGGGGCTACGAGCAGTACTTC; cdr3_aa: CASSPQGTGGYEQYF
d_call: NA; clone_size: NA; j_call: TRBJ2-7; v_call: TRBV28; cdr3_nt: TGTGCCAGCGGAACCCCAGGGGATATTACCTACGAGCAGTACTTC; cdr3_aa: CASGTPGDITYEQYF
d_call: NA; clone_size: once; j_call: TRBJ2-7; v_call: TRBV10-2; cdr3_nt: TGCGCCAGCAGGAGGGGGGGCGAGCAGTACTTC; cdr3_aa: CASRRGGEQYF
d_call: NA; clone_size: few; j_call: TRBJ2-7; v_call: TRBV7-2; cdr3_nt: TGTGCCAGCAGCTTGGGTGGTGGGAGCTTCGAGCAGTACTTC; cdr3_aa: CASSLGGGSFEQYF